This passage covers 20 T cell receptor beta chains from one sample sequenced in a study of Japanese encephalitis immunity and Zika vaccine responses. For 5 to 6 days, PBMCs labeled with CFSE were cultured with peptide pools at roughly 1 ug/mL each. Live CD56-CD19-CD16-CD3+CD4+ cells with low CFSE were sorted unfixed as proliferating CD4 T cells. TCRdb reanalysed the 5' RACE reads using MiXCR and keeps one entry per CDR3 protein. Of several hundred distinct CDR3 sequences in the sample, about 1.7% are singletons; the top ten hold 25% to 30%. The sequences come from antigen-activated CD4+ T cells from blood, cultured, collected during a Zika inactivated vaccine study. These receptors all stem from an adult man who received an inactivated Zika virus vaccine.

By frequency in the sample, this clonotype is large. The chain uses TRBV20-1 and TRBJ2-5; D gene unclear. This CDR3 is 14 amino acids long. The germline CDR1 and CDR2 sequences are DFQATT and SNEGSKA (reference sequence). V was cut by 1 base and J by 2 bases, with 11 bases left in between. This CDR3 reads CSARAPLVQETQYF. CDR3 in DNA: TGCAGTGCTAGAGCTCCACTGGTACAAGAGACCCAGTACTTC.

Within the sample, this clonotype is large (0.1 to 1%). The CDR3 region is CSASQGYRSYTF. The CDR3 DNA follows: TGCAGTGCTAGTCAAGGATACCGAAGCTACACCTTC. The V call is TRBV20-1, the J call TRBJ1-2, with no clear D. V was pared by 3 bases and J by 9 bases, with 14 bases between. This CDR3 has 12 amino acids. The V gene's germline CDR1 is DFQATT and CDR2 SNEGSKA (reference sequence).

This clonotype ranks as large (0.1 to 1%). The rearrangement joins TRBV6-1 to TRBJ1-5; TRBD1 matches at 8 bases. J gave up 2 bases and V 0 bases, and 0 bases lay outside the gene matches. The CDR3 runs to 15 residues. The germline V gene has CDR1 MNHNS and CDR2 SASEGT. This CDR3 reads CASSEATGGNQPQHF. DNA for the CDR3: TGTGCCAGCAGTGAAGCGACAGGGGGCAATCAGCCCCAGCATTTT.

By its share, this clonotype is medium-sized. This chain joins TRBV20-1 and TRBJ2-5, with 14 positions matching TRBD2. The CDR3 extends over 15 amino acids. CDR1 and CDR2 from the germline V gene are DFQATT and SNEGSKA (reference sequence). Losses at the gene ends were 1 base for V and 9 bases for J; bases not matched to a gene: 7. CDR3 protein: CSARGGTSGGMPQYF. DNA for the CDR3: TGCAGTGCTAGAGGCGGGACTAGCGGGGGCATGCCCCAGTACTTC.

This clonotype is judged large. The chain recombines TRBV3-1 with TRBJ2-5; D not certain. Trimming left V 4 bases short and J 4 bases short, with 7 bases between. Germline V gives CDR1 LGHDT, CDR2 YNNKEL (reference sequence). The CDR3 is made up of 12 amino acids. The CDR3 protein is CASSPIGETQYF. For the CDR3, the DNA is TGTGCCAGCAGCCCCATCGGAGAGACCCAGTACTTC.

By share, this clonotype ranks as large. This chain uses TRBV2 with TRBJ1-2; TRBD1 is a possible D gene (6 bases). Germline V gives CDR1 SNHLY, CDR2 FYNNEI. V gave up 2 bases and J gave up 4 bases, with 11 bases separating them. The CDR3 has 14 amino acids. CDR3 bases: TGTGCCAGCAGTGAAACTCGGACAGCCTATGGCTACACCTTC. This codes for CASSETRTAYGYTF.

The genes are TRBV7-9 and TRBJ1-2; possibly TRBD1 for D (5 bases). Deletions cut 1 base from V and 7 bases from J, with 13 bases between. Germline V CDR1 and CDR2: SEHNR, FQNEAQ (reference sequence). The CDR3 covers 14 residues. Here the CDR3 DNA reads TGTGCCAGCAGCTTAGGTGGAGGGGCCGGTGGCTACACCTTC. This gives the protein CASSLGGGAGGYTF. Variable domain in full (rest from reference TRBV7-9 and TRBJ1-2): DTGVSQNPRHKITKRGQNVTFRCDPISEHNRLYWYRQTLGQGPEFLTYFQNEAQLEKSRLLSDRFSAERPKGSFSTLEIQRTEQGDSAMYLCASSLGGGAGGYTFGSGTRLTVV.

In its sample, this clonotype is large. The rearrangement joins TRBV6-5 to TRBJ1-5; TRBD1 matches 10 bases. This CDR3 comprises 15 residues. The V gene end was trimmed by 2 bases and the J gene end by 7 bases; junction bases not matched to a gene: 5. In germline, CDR1 is MNHEY, CDR2 SVGAGI. The CDR3 DNA follows: TGTGCCAGCAGTTACACCGGGACAGGGGAACAGCCCCAGCATTTT. Amino acid sequence: CASSYTGTGEQPQHF.

This clonotype is termed medium-sized (0.01 to 0.1%). The J gene is TRBJ2-1, the V gene TRBV24-1; D tentatively fits TRBD1 or TRBD2 (7 bases each). V was trimmed by 10 bases and J by 0 bases, leaving 18 bases between them. There are 16 residues in the CDR3. Germline-derived CDR1 and CDR2 are KGHDR and SFDVKD. Here the CDR3 reads CATAGQHFSSYNEQFF. The CDR3 bases are TGTGCCACAGCGGGACAGCACTTTAGCTCCTACAATGAGCAGTTCTTC.

By proportion, this clonotype is medium-sized. The chain joins TRBV7-9 to TRBJ2-7; 10 bases agree with TRBD1. The CDR3 runs 15 residues. V trimming: 5 bases; J trimming: 5 bases; junction bases outside the gene matches: 9. Germline values: CDR1 SEHNR, CDR2 FQNEAQ (reference sequence). The CDR3 here is CASSRTGGLGDEQYF. The CDR3, as DNA: TGTGCCAGCAGCCGGACAGGGGGACTTGGCGACGAGCAGTACTTC.

This clonotype is judged large. The CDR3 DNA is TGTGCCAGCAGCAGAGGGGAGACCCAGTACTTC. This codes for CASSRGETQYF. V usage is TRBV11-2 and J usage is TRBJ2-5, with D tentatively TRBD2 (5 bases). Trimming cost V 5 bases and J 5 bases, with 6 bases left between them. CDR1 is SGHAT and CDR2 is FQNNGV in the germline V gene. CDR3 length: 11 amino acids.

This clonotype is large. This chain uses TRBV5-1 with TRBJ1-2; D gene unclear. Germline assignment: CDR1 SGHRS and CDR2 YFSETQ. This CDR3 comprises 14 residues. The V end was cut by 1 base, the J end by 4 bases, with 11 bases between. CDR3 sequence: CASSLYGVTYGYTF. For the CDR3, the DNA is TGCGCCAGCAGCTTGTATGGCGTTACCTATGGCTACACCTTC.

In this sample, this clonotype is large. The chain couples TRBV27 to TRBJ1-1, with D perhaps matching TRBD1 (5 bases). Trimming took 8 bases from V and 2 from J, leaving 12 bases between them. Per germline, CDR1 MNHEY and CDR2 SMNVEV (reference sequence). The CDR3 covers 13 residues. The CDR3 reads CASSQGRNTEAFF. CDR3 in DNA: TGTGCCAGCTCGCAGGGACGAAACACTGAAGCTTTCTTT.

This clonotype counts as medium-sized (0.01 to 0.1%). The chain employs TRBV7-2 and TRBJ2-5, with 10 bases identical to TRBD1. Germline V CDR1 and CDR2: SGHTA, FQGNSA. This CDR3 comprises 15 residues. The V and J ends lost 1 base and 3 bases, in that order; junction bases with no gene match: 2. The CDR3 loop is CASSLEGTGEETQYF. For the CDR3, the DNA is TGTGCCAGCAGCTTAGAAGGGACAGGGGAAGAGACCCAGTACTTC. Full variable domain (missing parts from reference TRBV7-2 and TRBJ2-5): GAGVSQSPSNKVTEKGKDVELRCDPISGHTALYWYRQSLGQGLEFLIYFQGNSAPDKSGLPSDRFSAERTGGSVSTLTIQRTQQEDSAVYLCASSLEGTGEETQYFGPGTRLLVL.

This clonotype is labeled large. This chain connects TRBV9 to TRBJ2-1; 13 nucleotides match TRBD2. This CDR3 is built from 16 residues. Trimming cost V 3 bases and J 2 bases; bases outside gene matches: 2. Germline V lookup: CDR1 SGDLS, CDR2 YYNGEE. The CDR3, as DNA: TGTGCCAGCAGCGAACTAGCGGGGGGGCCCTACAATGAGCAGTTCTTC. Translation: CASSELAGGPYNEQFF.

This clonotype is categorized as medium-sized. The gene calls are TRBV5-1 and TRBJ2-1, with D possibly matching TRBD2 (5 bases). The CDR3 extends over 15 amino acids. The germline V gene has CDR1 SGHRS and CDR2 YFSETQ. Trimming took off 3 bases at V and 2 bases at J, with 12 bases between the two ends. The DNA of the CDR3 is TGCGCCAGCAGCTCCCAGCTTAGCGCCTACAATGAGCAGTTCTTC. Translated: CASSSQLSAYNEQFF. Full variable domain (rest looked up from reference TRBV5-1 and TRBJ2-1): KAGVTQTPRYLIKTRGQQVTLSCSPISGHRSVSWYQQTPGQGLQFLFEYFSETQRNKGNFPGRFSGRQFSNSRSEMNVSTLELGDSALYLCASSSQLSAYNEQFFGPGTRLTVL.

The V gene is TRBV27, the J gene TRBJ1-3; D perhaps matches TRBD1 (5 bases). V was cut by 5 bases and J by 4 bases, with 15 bases left in between. The germline CDR1 and CDR2 sequences are MNHEY and SMNVEV (reference sequence). The CDR3 loop spans 15 amino acids. The CDR3 here is CASSPARAQGNTIYF. In nucleotides, the CDR3 is TGTGCCAGCAGTCCCGCCAGGGCTCAAGGAAACACCATATATTTT.

Relative to its sample, this clonotype is medium-sized. The J gene is TRBJ1-1, the V gene TRBV20-1; D is undetermined. The CDR3 loop spans 15 amino acids. With 0 bases removed from V and 3 bases from J, the gap between germline ends came to 14 bases. In germline, CDR1 is DFQATT, CDR2 SNEGSKA (reference sequence). Written as DNA, the CDR3 is TGCAGTGCTAGAGATTATTCGGAGATGTACACTGAAGCTTTCTTT. Translating gives CSARDYSEMYTEAFF.

This clonotype is deemed large (0.1 to 1%). The rearrangement joins TRBV10-2 to TRBJ1-2; 12 bases agree with TRBD1. From germline, CDR1 is WSHSY and CDR2 SAAADI. This CDR3 comprises 14 residues. The ends lost 7 bases at V and 2 bases at J; junction bases unmatched: 2. The CDR3 region has the DNA TGCGCCAGCACCGGGACAGGGGGCAACTATGGCTACACCTTC. It encodes CASTGTGGNYGYTF.

This clonotype is labeled medium-sized. The chain links TRBV20-1 to TRBJ1-1, with D uncertain. The germline V gene has CDR1 DFQATT and CDR2 SNEGSKA (reference sequence). V lost 6 bases and J 0 bases, leaving 20 bases between the germline ends. The CDR3 is 16 residues long. Here the CDR3 DNA reads TGCAGTGCAAAAAAAATCGACCGCCTGGTGAACACTGAAGCTTTCTTT. Amino acids: CSAKKIDRLVNTEAFF.